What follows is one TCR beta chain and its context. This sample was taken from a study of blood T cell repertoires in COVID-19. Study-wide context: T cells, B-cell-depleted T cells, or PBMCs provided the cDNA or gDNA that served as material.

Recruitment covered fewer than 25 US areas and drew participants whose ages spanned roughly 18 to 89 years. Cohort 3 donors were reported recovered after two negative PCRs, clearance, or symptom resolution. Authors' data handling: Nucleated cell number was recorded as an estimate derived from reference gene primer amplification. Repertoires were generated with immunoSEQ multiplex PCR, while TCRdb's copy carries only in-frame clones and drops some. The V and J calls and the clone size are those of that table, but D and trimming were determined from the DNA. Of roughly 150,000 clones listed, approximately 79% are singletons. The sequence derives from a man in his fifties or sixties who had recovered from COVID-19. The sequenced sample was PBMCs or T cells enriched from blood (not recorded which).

The CDR3 sequence: CASRSRTGEGNSPLHF. CDR3 nucleotides: TGTGCCAGCAGATCAAGGACAGGGGAGGGTAATTCACCCCTCCACTTT. The rearrangement links TRBV6-6 to TRBJ1-6, with 9 bases fitting TRBD1. The CDR3 covers 16 residues. The J segment lost 6 bases and the V segment lost 6 bases, leaving 9 bases of the junction unmatched. Germline V gene data show CDR1 as MNHNY and CDR2 as SVGAGI (reference sequence).